Below, 29 T cell receptor beta chains from the same sample are listed, as sequenced in a study of naive and memory T cell subsets. Amplification of ligated cDNA took four PCR rounds with SP2 and nested alpha and beta constant primers. From the 5' RACE reads, TCRdb called clonotypes with MiXCR, one entry per CDR3 protein. There are around 48,000 distinct CDR3 sequences in the sample; 4% to 5% occur only once, and roughly 0.8% lies in the top ten. An oligonucleotide containing a UMI was ligated to the 3' end of TCR cDNA. These receptors were obtained from a female donor in good health.

This clonotype was detected many times. The rearrangement uses TRBV28 and TRBJ1-1; unclear D gene. The CDR3 runs to 11 residues. CDR1 is MDHEN, CDR2 SYDVKM, per germline. Deletions cut 7 bases from V and 10 bases from J, with 13 bases between. The CDR3 region is CASTDRVRAFF. CDR3 DNA: TGTGCCAGCACTGATAGGGTTCGAGCTTTCTTT.

This clonotype was seen at least ten times. The V and J genes are TRBV28 and TRBJ2-2, with a possible D match to TRBD1 (6 bases). CDR1 and CDR2 from the germline V gene are MDHEN and SYDVKM. This CDR3 contains 16 residues. Between the trimmed V and J ends, which lost 3 bases and 2 bases, there was a span of 13 bases. In nucleotides, the CDR3 is TGTGCCAGCAGTTTGTACGGACAGACTAACACCGGGGAGCTGTTTTTT. Translated: CASSLYGQTNTGELFF.

This clonotype has a count of ten or more. The chain recombines TRBV4-3 with TRBJ2-6; weak D call: TRBD1 (6 bases). V was trimmed by 0 bases and J by 2 bases, leaving 11 bases between them. CDR1 is LGHNA, CDR2 YSLEER, per germline. CDR3 length: 17 amino acids. The CDR3 region has the DNA TGCGCCAGCAGCCAAGATACAGGGCTAACTGGGGCCAACGTCCTGACTTTC. Its protein is CASSQDTGLTGANVLTF.

The rearrangement links TRBV29-1 to TRBJ2-3; D is possibly TRBD1 or TRBD2 (7 bases each). Germline V gives CDR1 SQVTM, CDR2 ANQGSEA. The V end was cut by 8 bases, the J end by 9 bases, with 30 bases between. The length of the CDR3 is 16 residues. The CDR3 DNA follows: TGCAGCCGGCACCCCGCCGGGACAGAGAGCGGGACCACGCAGTATTTT. It encodes CSRHPAGTESGTTQYF.

This clonotype came up many times. The V and J genes are TRBV20-1 and TRBJ1-5; 7 bases match TRBD1. The CDR3 totals 13 residues. Germline V gene data show CDR1 as DFQATT and CDR2 as SNEGSKA (reference sequence). The J segment lost 4 bases and the V segment lost 6 bases, leaving 6 bases of the junction unmatched. In nucleotides, the CDR3 is TGCAGTGCGGGGGCAGGGGGTAATCAGCCCCAGCATTTT. This gives the protein CSAGAGGNQPQHF.

This clonotype was picked up many times. The chain links TRBV5-1 to TRBJ2-5, with 9 bases that match TRBD1. Germline CDR1 is SGHRS and CDR2 is YFSETQ. After removal of 2 bases from V and 5 bases from J, the junction contained 4 bases not matched to a gene. The CDR3 consists of 14 residues. The CDR3 protein is CASSFSQGAETQYF. CDR3 DNA: TGCGCCAGCAGCTTCTCACAGGGGGCGGAGACCCAGTACTTC.

In this sample, this clonotype turned up many times. The chain employs TRBV11-2 and TRBJ2-2; D uncertain. Germline V gene lookup returns CDR1 SGHAT and CDR2 FQNNGV. Trimming pared 5 bases from V and 0 bases from J, leaving 4 bases between. This CDR3 is built from 13 residues. DNA of the CDR3: TGTGCCAGCAGCCAGGCGAACACCGGGGAGCTGTTTTTT. Translation: CASSQANTGELFF.

This clonotype was recorded at least ten times. The chain employs TRBV28 and TRBJ1-4; TRBD1 is a possible D gene (5 bases). Trimming left V 6 bases short and J 4 bases short, with 12 bases between. The CDR3 runs to 14 residues. Germline V gene lookup returns CDR1 MDHEN and CDR2 SYDVKM. The CDR3: CASSPGQINEKLFF. The DNA of the CDR3 is TGTGCCAGCAGCCCCGGACAAATTAATGAAAAACTGTTTTTT.

The chain combines TRBV29-1 with TRBJ2-3; 11 bases fit TRBD2. The CDR3 spans 13 residues. The V gene's germline CDR1 is SQVTM and CDR2 ANQGSEA. The J segment lost 9 bases and the V segment lost 3 bases, leaving 5 bases of the junction unmatched. The CDR3 nucleotides read TGCAGCGTTGAGGGACTAGCGGAGTTCACGCAGTATTTT. It is translated as CSVEGLAEFTQYF.

Many counts were recorded for this clonotype. This chain uses TRBV18 with TRBJ2-7; 10 bases match TRBD2. J lost 3 bases, V lost 0 bases, and 8 bases had no gene match. The CDR3 is 17 residues long. The germline V gene encodes CDR1 KGHSH and CDR2 LQKENI. The CDR3 region has the DNA TGTGCCAGCTCACCACCAAGGTTGCCTAGCGGGAGCTACGAGCAGTACTTC. This translates into CASSPPRLPSGSYEQYF.

This clonotype was observed at least ten times. The chain uses TRBV10-3 and TRBJ2-3; 8 bases line up with TRBD2. With 0 bases clipped from V and 9 bases from J, the junction kept 8 bases outside the gene matches. Per germline, CDR1 ENHRY and CDR2 SYGVKD. This CDR3 region has 15 residues. The CDR3 DNA sequence: TGTGCCATCAGTGAGTCGTTCGGGAGGGCGACCACGCAGTATTTT. It codes for CAISESFGRATTQYF.

The CDR3 here is CASSLTFQETQYF. DNA of the CDR3: TGTGCCAGCAGCTTAACCTTCCAAGAGACCCAGTACTTC. The chain links TRBV7-6 to TRBJ2-5, with unresolved D. Trimming left V 2 bases short and J 1 base short, with 5 bases between. This CDR3 has 13 amino acids. CDR1 and CDR2 from the germline V gene are SGHVS and FNYEAQ. Filled out from reference TRBV7-6 and TRBJ2-5, the complete variable domain reads GAGVSQSPRYKVTKRGQDVALRCDPISGHVSLYWYRQALGQGPEFLTYFNYEAQQDKSGLPNDRFSAERPEGSISTLTIQRTEQRDSAMYRCASSLTFQETQYFGPGTRLLVL.

This clonotype was recorded many times. V usage is TRBV13 and J usage is TRBJ1-1; D not resolved. CDR1 PRHDT and CDR2 FYEKMQ come from the germline V gene (reference sequence). The CDR3 consists of 12 residues. Trimming cost V 8 bases and J 5 bases, with 12 bases left between them. The CDR3: CASSRSRTEAFF. The CDR3 region has the DNA TGTGCCAGCTCAAGAAGTAGGACTGAAGCTTTCTTT.

This clonotype showed up many times. The chain couples TRBV5-1 to TRBJ2-7; no definite D call. The CDR3 consists of 10 residues. Trimming took off 1 base at V and 7 bases at J, with 3 bases between the two ends. Per the germline V gene, CDR1 is SGHRS and CDR2 is YFSETQ. The DNA of the CDR3 is TGCGCCAGCAGCTTGCGTGAGCAGTACTTC. This gives the protein CASSLREQYF.

This clonotype was seen at least ten times. The chain combines TRBV6-6 with TRBJ2-7; D is undetermined. The CDR3 runs 14 residues. V was cut by 8 bases and J by 5 bases, with 19 bases left in between. From germline, CDR1 is MNHNY and CDR2 SVGAGI (reference sequence). The CDR3 sequence: CASVQSWQPHEQYF. DNA of the CDR3: TGTGCCAGCGTGCAAAGCTGGCAGCCCCACGAGCAGTACTTC.

This clonotype was recorded many times. The chain links TRBV30 to TRBJ2-6; the D is unclear. This CDR3 region has 14 residues. Germline assignment: CDR1 GTSNPN and CDR2 SVGIG (reference sequence). The V end was cut by 5 bases, the J end by 0 bases, with 8 bases between. In DNA form, the CDR3 reads TGTGCCTGGCGGTACGGCTCTGGGGCCAACGTCCTGACTTTC. Amino acid sequence: CAWRYGSGANVLTF.

At least ten counts were recorded for this clonotype. The CDR3 loop reads CASSFRLPSTDTQYF. CDR3 bases: TGTGCCAGCAGTTTTCGACTACCTAGCACAGATACGCAGTATTTT. V is TRBV28 and J is TRBJ2-3; a possible D gene is TRBD2 (5 bases). Germline CDR1 and CDR2: MDHEN and SYDVKM. The V and J ends lost 3 bases and 0 bases respectively, with 10 bases between them. The CDR3 runs to 15 residues.

This clonotype was recorded many times. This rearrangement joins TRBV20-1 to TRBJ2-1, with TRBD2 as a possible D gene (5 bases). V was clipped by 3 bases and J by 0 bases, with 12 bases between them. CDR1 and CDR2 (germline): DFQATT, SNEGSKA (reference sequence). The CDR3 spans 15 residues. In DNA, the CDR3 is TGCAGTGCTAGGAGACGGGATGGCTCCTACAATGAGCAGTTCTTC. Its protein is CSARRRDGSYNEQFF.

This clonotype was recorded many times. The chain carries TRBV5-1 and TRBJ2-3; TRBD1 aligns across 10 bases. The germline gives CDR1 SGHRS, CDR2 YFSETQ. This CDR3 is built from 17 residues. With V trimmed by 0 bases and J by 8 bases, 12 bases remained unmatched. The CDR3 sequence: CASSLVRTGQGSLTQYF. The DNA of the CDR3 is TGCGCCAGCAGCTTGGTCCGCACGGGACAGGGGTCGCTTACGCAGTATTTT.

This clonotype was detected a few times. The V gene is TRBV29-1, the J gene TRBJ2-2; D not certain. Germline V lookup: CDR1 SQVTM, CDR2 ANQGSEA. Trimming shortened V by 3 bases and J by 7 bases, and 9 bases separated the two germline ends. The CDR3 runs 12 residues. CDR3 loop: CSVDRTDGELFF. In DNA form, the CDR3 reads TGCAGCGTTGATAGGACCGACGGGGAGCTGTTTTTT.

The chain couples TRBV6-5 to TRBJ2-1, with 10 bases identical to TRBD2. CDR1 and CDR2 (germline): MNHEY, SVGAGI. With V trimmed by 0 bases and J by 5 bases, 7 bases remained unmatched. This CDR3 has 17 residues. DNA for the CDR3: TGTGCCAGCAGTTACTCCCTAGCGGGAGAGGGACACAATGAGCAGTTCTTC. It translates to CASSYSLAGEGHNEQFF.

This clonotype has at least ten counts. The chain combines TRBV3-1 with TRBJ1-1, with a tentative D call TRBD1 (6 bases). The ends were cut back, 3 bases at V and 3 bases at J, with 8 bases in the middle. This CDR3 comprises 13 residues. Germline-derived CDR1 and CDR2 are LGHDT and YNNKEL (reference sequence). Written as DNA, the CDR3 is TGTGCCAGCAGCCACGGGACATACACTGAAGCTTTCTTT. Encoded protein: CASSHGTYTEAFF. Supplemented by reference TRBV3-1 and TRBJ1-1, the full variable domain reads DTAVSQTPKYLVTQMGNDKSIKCEQNLGHDTMYWYKQDSKKFLKIMFSYNNKELIINETVPNRFSPKSPDKAHLNLHINSLELGDSAVYFCASSHGTYTEAFFGQGTRLTVV.

The sample holds many counts of this clonotype. This chain uses TRBV6-5 with TRBJ2-3; D might be TRBD2 (5 bases). The CDR3 covers 16 residues. V was pared by 6 bases and J by 0 bases, with 16 bases between. The germline gives CDR1 MNHEY, CDR2 SVGAGI. CDR3 residues: CASSFLALASTDTQYF. The CDR3 nucleotides are TGTGCCAGCAGCTTCCTAGCTCTTGCAAGCACAGATACGCAGTATTTT.

This clonotype was counted at least ten times. The chain recombines TRBV27 with TRBJ1-2; D gene ambiguous. V lost 5 bases and J lost 8, with 18 bases in between. Germline V gene sequence: CDR1 MNHEY, CDR2 SMNVEV (reference sequence). This CDR3 has 14 residues. The CDR3 loop reads CASSISPHVLGYTF. In DNA form, the CDR3 reads TGTGCCAGCAGTATTAGTCCTCACGTTTTGGGCTACACCTTC.

As regards this clonotype: Just one base apart from a much larger clone, this may be a read error. Since no conserved phenylalanine or tryptophan closes the CDR3, a read error is the likely cause. This chain links TRBV18 with TRBJ2-1; the D gene is possibly TRBD2 (6 bases). Trimming shortened V by 4 bases and J by 0 bases, and 10 bases separated the two germline ends. This CDR3 is 15 amino acids long. The germline CDR1 and CDR2 sequences are KGHSH and LQKENI. The CDR3 region is CASSLAASSYNEQFL. DNA for the CDR3: TGTGCCAGCTCACTAGCGGCCAGCTCCTACAATGAGCAGTTCCTC.

This clonotype was observed many times. This chain links TRBV29-1 with TRBJ2-6, with D perhaps matching TRBD1 (6 bases). This CDR3 has 14 amino acids. Trimming took off 6 bases at V and 1 base at J, with 10 bases between the two ends. CDR1 is SQVTM, CDR2 ANQGSEA, per germline. CDR3 nucleotides: TGCAGCGTCGGAACAGGGTCTGGGGCCAACGTCCTGACTTTC. It specifies CSVGTGSGANVLTF.

In this sample, this clonotype turned up many times. The chain links TRBV18 to TRBJ2-5; D is unclear. This CDR3 has 12 amino acids. Germline V CDR1 and CDR2: KGHSH, LQKENI. Trimming cost V 2 bases and J 4 bases, with 5 bases left between them. CDR3 DNA: TGTGCCAGCTCACCATTGGGAGAGACCCAGTACTTC. Protein sequence: CASSPLGETQYF.

The chain recombines TRBV28 with TRBJ2-4, with D possibly matching TRBD1 (6 bases). CDR3 size: 16 residues. Per the germline V gene, CDR1 is MDHEN and CDR2 is SYDVKM. V was trimmed by 6 bases and J by 0 bases, leaving 15 bases between them. The CDR3 DNA reads TGTGCCAGCAGGGCGGACAGAGTAGTAGCCAAAAACATTCAGTACTTC. Its translation: CASRADRVVAKNIQYF.

The sample holds many counts of this clonotype. The rearrangement links TRBV6-2 or TRBV6-3 to TRBJ1-4, with D tentatively TRBD1 (5 bases). CDR1 is MNHEY, CDR2 SVGEGT, per germline. The CDR3 contains 15 residues. Trimming shortened V by 8 bases and J by 8 bases, and 21 bases separated the two germline ends. The CDR3 spells CASAHQRGVREKLFF. DNA for the CDR3: TGTGCCAGCGCCCACCAAAGGGGTGTAAGAGAAAAACTGTTTTTT.